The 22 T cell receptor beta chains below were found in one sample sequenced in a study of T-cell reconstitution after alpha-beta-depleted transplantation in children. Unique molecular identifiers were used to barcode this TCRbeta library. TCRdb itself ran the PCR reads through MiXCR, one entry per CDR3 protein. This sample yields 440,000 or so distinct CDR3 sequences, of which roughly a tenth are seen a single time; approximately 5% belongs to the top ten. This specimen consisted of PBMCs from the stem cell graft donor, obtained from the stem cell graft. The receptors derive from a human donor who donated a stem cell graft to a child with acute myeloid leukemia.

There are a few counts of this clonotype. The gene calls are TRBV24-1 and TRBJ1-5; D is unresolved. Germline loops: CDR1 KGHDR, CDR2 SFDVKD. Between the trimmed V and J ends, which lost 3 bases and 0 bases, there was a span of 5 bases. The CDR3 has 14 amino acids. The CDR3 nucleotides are TGTGCCACCAGTGATAGTAGTAGCAATCAGCCCCAGCATTTT. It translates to CATSDSSSNQPQHF.

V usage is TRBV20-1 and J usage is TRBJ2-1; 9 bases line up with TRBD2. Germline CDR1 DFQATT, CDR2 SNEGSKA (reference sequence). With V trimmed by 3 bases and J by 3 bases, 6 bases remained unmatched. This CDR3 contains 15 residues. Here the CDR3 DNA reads TGCAGTGCTAGTGAGACTAGCGGAGACTACAATGAGCAGTTCTTC. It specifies CSASETSGDYNEQFF.

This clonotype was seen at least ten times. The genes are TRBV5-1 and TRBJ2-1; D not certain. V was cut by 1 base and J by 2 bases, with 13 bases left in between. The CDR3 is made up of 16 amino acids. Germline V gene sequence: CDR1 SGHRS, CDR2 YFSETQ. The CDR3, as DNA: TGCGCCAGCAGCTTGCGGCCAAACAAACCCTACAATGAGCAGTTCTTC. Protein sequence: CASSLRPNKPYNEQFF.

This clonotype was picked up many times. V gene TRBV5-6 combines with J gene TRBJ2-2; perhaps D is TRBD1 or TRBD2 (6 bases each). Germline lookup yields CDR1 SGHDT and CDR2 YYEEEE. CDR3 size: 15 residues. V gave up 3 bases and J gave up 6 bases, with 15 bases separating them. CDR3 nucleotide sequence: TGTGCCAGCAGCTCCCAGGGGCCGGGGGCCGGGGAGCTGTTTTTT. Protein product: CASSSQGPGAGELFF. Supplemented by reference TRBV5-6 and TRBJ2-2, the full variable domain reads DAGVTQSPTHLIKTRGQQVTLRCSPKSGHDTVSWYQQALGQGPQFIFQYYEEEERQRGNFPDRFSGHQFPNYSSELNVNALLLGDSALYLCASSSQGPGAGELFFGEGSRLTVL.

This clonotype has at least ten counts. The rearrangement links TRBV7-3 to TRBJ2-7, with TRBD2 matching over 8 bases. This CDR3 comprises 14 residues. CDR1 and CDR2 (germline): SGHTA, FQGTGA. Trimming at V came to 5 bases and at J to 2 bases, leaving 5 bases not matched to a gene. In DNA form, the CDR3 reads TGTGCCAGCAGCCCCAGCGGGAGTCCCTACGAGCAGTACTTC. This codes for CASSPSGSPYEQYF.

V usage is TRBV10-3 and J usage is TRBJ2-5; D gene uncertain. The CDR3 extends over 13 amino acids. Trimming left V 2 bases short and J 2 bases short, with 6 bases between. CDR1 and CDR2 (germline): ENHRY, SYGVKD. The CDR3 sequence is CAISEAFQETQYF. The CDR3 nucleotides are TGTGCCATCAGTGAGGCCTTTCAAGAGACCCAGTACTTC.

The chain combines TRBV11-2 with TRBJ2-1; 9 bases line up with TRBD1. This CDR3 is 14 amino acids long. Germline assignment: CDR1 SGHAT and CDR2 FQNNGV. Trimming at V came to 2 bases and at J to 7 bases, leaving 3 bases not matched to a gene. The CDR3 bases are TGTGCCAGCAGCTTAAACAGGGGGCGGAATGAGCAGTTCTTC. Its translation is CASSLNRGRNEQFF.

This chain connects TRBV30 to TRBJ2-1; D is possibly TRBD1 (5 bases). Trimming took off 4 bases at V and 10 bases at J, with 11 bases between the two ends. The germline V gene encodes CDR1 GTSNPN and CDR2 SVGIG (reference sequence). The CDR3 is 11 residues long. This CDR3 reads CAWITPGEQFF. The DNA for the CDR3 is TGTGCCTGGATAACCCCAGGGGAGCAGTTCTTC.

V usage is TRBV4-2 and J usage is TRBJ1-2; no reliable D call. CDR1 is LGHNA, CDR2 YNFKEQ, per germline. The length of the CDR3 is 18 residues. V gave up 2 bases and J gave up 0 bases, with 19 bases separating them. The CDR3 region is CASSQRWGRRAANYGYTF. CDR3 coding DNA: TGTGCCAGCAGCCAAAGATGGGGAAGGAGAGCGGCTAACTATGGCTACACCTTC.

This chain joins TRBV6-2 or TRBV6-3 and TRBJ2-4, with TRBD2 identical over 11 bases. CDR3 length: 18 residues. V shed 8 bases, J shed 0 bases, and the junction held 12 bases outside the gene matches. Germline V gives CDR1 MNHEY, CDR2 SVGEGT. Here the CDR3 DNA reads TGTGCCAGCGCCCAGGGGACTAGCGGTTCTCTAGCCAAAAACATTCAGTACTTC. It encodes CASAQGTSGSLAKNIQYF.

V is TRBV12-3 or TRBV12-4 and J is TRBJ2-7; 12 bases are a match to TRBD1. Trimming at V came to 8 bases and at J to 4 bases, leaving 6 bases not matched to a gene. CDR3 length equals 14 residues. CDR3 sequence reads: CASALGQGAYEQYF. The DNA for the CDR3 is TGTGCCAGCGCCTTGGGACAGGGGGCTTACGAGCAGTACTTC.

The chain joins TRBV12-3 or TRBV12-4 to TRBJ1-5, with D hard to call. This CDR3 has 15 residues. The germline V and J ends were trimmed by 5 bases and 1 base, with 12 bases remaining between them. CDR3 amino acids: CASSPGWGSNQPQHF. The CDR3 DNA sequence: TGTGCCAGCAGTCCGGGCTGGGGAAGCAATCAGCCCCAGCATTTT.

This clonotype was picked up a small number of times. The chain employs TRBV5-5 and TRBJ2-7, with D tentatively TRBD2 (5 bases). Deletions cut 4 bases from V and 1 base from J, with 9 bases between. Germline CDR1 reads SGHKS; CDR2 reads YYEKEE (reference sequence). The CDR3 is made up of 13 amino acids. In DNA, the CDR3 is TGTGCCAGCAGCGCCGGGGTATCCTACGAGCAGTACTTC. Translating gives CASSAGVSYEQYF. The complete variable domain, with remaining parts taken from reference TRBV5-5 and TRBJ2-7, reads DAGVTQSPTHLIKTRGQQVTLRCSPISGHKSVSWYQQVLGQGPQFIFQYYEKEERGRGNFPDRFSARQFPNYSSELNVNALLLGDSALYLCASSAGVSYEQYFGPGTRLTVT.

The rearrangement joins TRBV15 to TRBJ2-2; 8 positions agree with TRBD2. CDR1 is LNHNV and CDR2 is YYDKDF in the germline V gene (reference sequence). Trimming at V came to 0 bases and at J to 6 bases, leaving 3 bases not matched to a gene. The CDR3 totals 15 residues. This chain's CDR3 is CATSRDMGLAGELFF. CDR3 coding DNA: TGTGCCACCAGCAGAGACATGGGACTAGCCGGGGAGCTGTTTTTT.

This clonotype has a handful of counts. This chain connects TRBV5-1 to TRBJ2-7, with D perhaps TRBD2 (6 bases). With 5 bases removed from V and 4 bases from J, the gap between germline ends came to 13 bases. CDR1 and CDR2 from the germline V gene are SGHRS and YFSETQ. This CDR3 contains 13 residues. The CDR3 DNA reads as TGCGCCAGCAGTCGAGCTAGCGAATACGAGCAGTACTTC. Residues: CASSRASEYEQYF.

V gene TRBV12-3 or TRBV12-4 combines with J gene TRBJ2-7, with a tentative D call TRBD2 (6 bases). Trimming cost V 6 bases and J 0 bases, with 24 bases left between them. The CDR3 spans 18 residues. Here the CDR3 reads CASSPGGGGTGSSYEQYV. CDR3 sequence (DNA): TGTGCCAGCAGCCCCGGAGGAGGAGGGACGGGGAGCTCCTACGAGCAGTACGTC.

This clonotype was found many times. In nucleotides, the CDR3 is TGTGCCAGCAGCTCCCAGCCCACAGATACGCAGTATTTT. This encodes CASSSQPTDTQYF. The V and J genes are TRBV7-3 and TRBJ2-3; D unresolved. Germline CDR1 SGHTA, CDR2 FQGTGA. The CDR3 spans 13 residues. V lost 4 bases and J lost 2, with 7 bases in between.

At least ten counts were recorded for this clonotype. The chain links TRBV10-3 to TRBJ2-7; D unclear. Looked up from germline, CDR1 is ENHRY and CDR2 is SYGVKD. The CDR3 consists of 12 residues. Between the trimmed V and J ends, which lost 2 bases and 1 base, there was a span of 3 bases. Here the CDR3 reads CAISEDSYEQYV. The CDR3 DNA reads TGTGCCATCAGTGAGGATTCCTACGAGCAGTACGTC.

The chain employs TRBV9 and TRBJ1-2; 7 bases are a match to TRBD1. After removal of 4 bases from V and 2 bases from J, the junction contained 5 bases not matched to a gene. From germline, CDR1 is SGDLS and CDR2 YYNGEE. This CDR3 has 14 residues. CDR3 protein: CASSPGGRNYGYTF. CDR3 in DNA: TGTGCCAGCAGCCCAGGGGGACGAAACTATGGCTACACCTTC. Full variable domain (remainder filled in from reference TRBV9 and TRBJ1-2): DSGVTQTPKHLITATGQRVTLRCSPRSGDLSVYWYQQSLDQGLQFLIQYYNGEERAKGNILERFSAQQFPDLHSELNLSSLELGDSALYFCASSPGGRNYGYTFGSGTRLTVV.

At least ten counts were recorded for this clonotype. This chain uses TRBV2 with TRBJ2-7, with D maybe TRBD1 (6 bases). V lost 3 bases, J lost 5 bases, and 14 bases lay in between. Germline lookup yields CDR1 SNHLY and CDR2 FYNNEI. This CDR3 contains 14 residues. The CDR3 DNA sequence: TGTGCCAGCAGTGAGGCAGGGGAATTCAACGAGCAGTACGTC. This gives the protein CASSEAGEFNEQYV.

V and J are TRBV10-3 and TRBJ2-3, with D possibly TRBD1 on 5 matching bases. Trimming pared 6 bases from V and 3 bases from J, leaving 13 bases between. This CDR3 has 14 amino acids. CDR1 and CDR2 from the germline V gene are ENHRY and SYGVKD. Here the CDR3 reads CAIRVQGATDTQYF. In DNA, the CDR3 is TGTGCCATCAGAGTCCAGGGCGCGACAGATACGCAGTATTTT.

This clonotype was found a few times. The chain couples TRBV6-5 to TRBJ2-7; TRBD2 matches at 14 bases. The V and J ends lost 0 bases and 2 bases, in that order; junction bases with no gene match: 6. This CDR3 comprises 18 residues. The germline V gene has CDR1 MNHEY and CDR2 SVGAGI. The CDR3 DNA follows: TGTGCCAGCAGTTACTCTGGGACTAGCGGGAGTCACCCCTACGAGCAGTACTTC. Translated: CASSYSGTSGSHPYEQYF.